The clone carrying this T cell receptor beta chain was counted only a few times. Its antigen remains unknown. The data stem from a study of chemoradiotherapy in HPV16-positive cancers. Background on the study: Functional T-cell assays on a couple of HPV16-positive patients' cells defined candidate HPV-specific clones and common TCR motifs. Findings and limits, study-wide: Candidate HPV-specific clones and E7-related TCR motifs grew in tumor during treatment.

This CDR3 region has 13 residues. Germline V gene data show CDR1 as ENHRY and CDR2 as SYGVKD. V was trimmed by 0 bases and J by 5 bases, leaving 7 bases between them. Libraries were prepared by immunoSEQ multiplex PCR; TCRdb keeps only in-frame clonotypes and omits some of them. The sample includes tens of thousands of clones, 85% to 90% of them seen just once. The sequenced sample was blood, obtained from a patient who underwent chemoradiotherapy. This receptor was identified in a human donor with HPV-associated anogenital cancer. The V gene is TRBV10-3, the J gene TRBJ2-5; TRBD1 or TRBD2 may be the D gene (5 bases each). The CDR3 spells CAISESGVETQYF. The CDR3 DNA sequence: TGTGCCATCAGTGAGTCGGGGGTGGAGACCCAGTACTTC.